The 15 T cell receptor beta chains listed next were all sequenced from one sample in a study of T cell responses to AZD1222 COVID-19 vaccine. The protocol was immunoSEQ multiplex PCR, while the TCRdb copy is restricted to in-frame clones and leaves out a portion. The sample carries some 150,000 clones, about 88% recorded once. The source material was peripheral blood, sampled on day 0 of AZD1222 vaccination. These receptor sequences come from an adult in good health.

The chain uses TRBV5-5 and TRBJ2-2, with D hard to call. The ends were cut back, 3 bases at V and 0 bases at J, with 12 bases in the middle. The CDR3 consists of 16 residues. Germline-derived CDR1 and CDR2 are SGHKS and YYEKEE (reference sequence). This CDR3 is CASSSGPQPNTGELFF. The CDR3 DNA sequence: TGTGCCAGCAGCTCAGGCCCCCAGCCGAACACCGGGGAGCTGTTTTTT.

This clone was seen a few times. This chain joins TRBV5-1 and TRBJ2-3; no clear D. V lost 4 bases and J lost 1, with 4 bases in between. CDR1 and CDR2 from the germline V gene are SGHRS and YFSETQ. The CDR3 is 12 amino acids. The CDR3 DNA follows: TGCGCCAGCAGCCTTCGCACAGATACGCAGTATTTT. The encoded protein is CASSLRTDTQYF.

This rearrangement joins TRBV29-1 to TRBJ1-1; possible D gene TRBD1, 6 bases. The V end lost 4 bases, the J end lost 3 bases, and 21 bases lay between the germline ends. The CDR3 consists of 16 residues. Germline CDR1 and CDR2: SQVTM and ANQGSEA. The CDR3 sequence: CSVVVSGAGLHTEAFF. The CDR3 DNA follows: TGCAGCGTTGTAGTGTCAGGGGCAGGGTTACACACTGAAGCTTTCTTT.

The V gene is TRBV6-1, the J gene TRBJ2-2; 7 bases fit TRBD1. After removal of 3 bases from V and 6 bases from J, the junction contained 7 bases not matched to a gene. This CDR3 region has 15 residues. Germline V lookup: CDR1 MNHNS, CDR2 SASEGT. CDR3 DNA sequence: TGTGCCAGCAGTGACCCCGCAGGGGGACCCGGGGAGCTGTTTTTT. It codes for CASSDPAGGPGELFF.

To note about this clone: At the DNA level, this CDR3 is encoded by other sequences in the same sample as well. This chain's CDR3 is CSVVGSSGNTIYF. The CDR3 DNA is TGCAGCGTTGTTGGGAGCTCTGGAAACACCATATATTTT. The V and J genes are TRBV29-1 and TRBJ1-3; D not resolved. CDR3 size: 13 residues. The germline CDR1 and CDR2 sequences are SQVTM and ANQGSEA. With 4 bases removed from V and 0 bases from J, the gap between germline ends came to 7 bases.

V gene TRBV5-4 combines with J gene TRBJ2-2; D unresolved. CDR1 is SGHNT and CDR2 is YYREEE in the germline V gene (reference sequence). The CDR3 is 16 residues long. Trimming took off 0 bases at V and 0 bases at J, with 9 bases between the two ends. CDR3: CASSLGGSTNTGELFF. CDR3 DNA: TGTGCCAGCAGCTTGGGCGGATCTACGAACACCGGGGAGCTGTTTTTT.

This rearrangement joins TRBV9 to TRBJ2-7; TRBD2 matches at 10 bases. The CDR3 runs 17 residues. Trimming at V came to 0 bases and at J to 3 bases, leaving 9 bases not matched to a gene. Germline CDR1 and CDR2: SGDLS and YYNGEE. The CDR3 sequence: CASSVEPSGSIVYEQYF. The CDR3 DNA follows: TGTGCCAGCAGCGTAGAGCCTAGCGGGAGTATCGTCTACGAGCAGTACTTC.

The chain links TRBV3-1 (or the pseudogene TRBV3-2) to TRBJ2-1; D remains ambiguous. Between the trimmed V and J ends, which lost 4 bases and 4 bases, there was a span of 2 bases. The CDR3 loop spans 11 amino acids. Germline assignment: CDR1 LGHDT and CDR2 YNNKEL (reference sequence). The CDR3: CASSRYNEQFF. The CDR3 DNA follows: TGTGCCAGCAGCCGGTACAATGAGCAGTTCTTC.

The chain employs TRBV19 and TRBJ1-5, with TRBD1 matching over 8 bases. The CDR3 loop spans 15 amino acids. V shed 4 bases, J shed 1 base, and the junction held 3 bases outside the gene matches. Per the germline V gene, CDR1 is LNHDA and CDR2 is SQIVND (reference sequence). For the CDR3, the DNA is TGTGCCAGTAGTAAAGACAGGGGAAGCAATCAGCCCCAGCATTTT. Translating it yields CASSKDRGSNQPQHF. The full variable domain, completed using reference TRBV19 and TRBJ1-5, is DGGITQSPKYLFRKEGQNVTLSCEQNLNHDAMYWYRQDPGQGLRLIYYSQIVNDFQKGDIAEGYSVSREKKESFPLTVTSAQKNPTAFYLCASSKDRGSNQPQHFGDGTRLSIL.

The gene calls are TRBV28 and TRBJ2-2, with D possibly being TRBD1 or TRBD2 (5 bases each). The CDR3 is 14 amino acids. Germline V gives CDR1 MDHEN, CDR2 SYDVKM. Trimming removed 7 bases at V and 4 bases at J, with 13 bases between. The CDR3 reads CASKSGTATGELFF. CDR3 sequence (DNA): TGTGCCAGCAAGTCCGGGACGGCCACCGGGGAGCTGTTTTTT.

This clone has only one observation. This rearrangement joins TRBV24-1 to TRBJ2-5; D call uncertain. CDR1 is KGHDR and CDR2 is SFDVKD in the germline V gene. Trimming removed 0 bases at V and 7 bases at J, with 11 bases between. CDR3 size: 14 residues. The CDR3 region is CATSDLLVSGTQYF. Written as DNA, the CDR3 is TGTGCCACCAGTGATTTGCTCGTTTCTGGGACCCAGTACTTC.

The chain recombines TRBV19 with TRBJ2-3, with 9 bases that match TRBD2. Germline CDR1 LNHDA, CDR2 SQIVND (reference sequence). The ends lost 7 bases at V and 9 bases at J; junction bases unmatched: 17. CDR3 length: 16 residues. The CDR3 region has the DNA TGTGCCAGTACCCCGGGGGTTAGCGGGGGAAGGGGAACGCAGTATTTT. Translating gives CASTPGVSGGRGTQYF.

The chain uses TRBV28 and TRBJ1-2, with D possibly being TRBD1 (6 bases). Germline CDR1 MDHEN, CDR2 SYDVKM. This CDR3 has 12 amino acids. The V gene lost 1 base and the J gene lost 8 bases, with 8 bases spanning the gap. CDR3 DNA sequence: TGTGCCAGCAGTTTATCTGACAGGGGCTACACCTTC. Protein: CASSLSDRGYTF.

This chain uses TRBV2 with TRBJ1-5; D is possibly TRBD1 (5 bases). V was shortened by 7 bases and J by 6 bases, with 16 bases between the two germline ends. This CDR3 contains 14 residues. Germline values: CDR1 SNHLY, CDR2 FYNNEI. The CDR3 is CASNGLRGGQPQHF. The CDR3 region has the DNA TGTGCCAGCAACGGACTTCGGGGCGGTCAGCCCCAGCATTTT.

This CDR3 reads CSVSTGGIAGNTIYF. CDR3 sequence (DNA): TGCAGCGTTTCGACAGGGGGAATTGCTGGAAACACCATATATTTT. The chain is built from TRBV29-1 and TRBJ1-3, with 9 nucleotides matching TRBD1. The CDR3 runs to 15 residues. Unmatched junction bases numbered 7, after V lost 5 bases and J lost 2 bases. In germline, CDR1 is SQVTM, CDR2 ANQGSEA.